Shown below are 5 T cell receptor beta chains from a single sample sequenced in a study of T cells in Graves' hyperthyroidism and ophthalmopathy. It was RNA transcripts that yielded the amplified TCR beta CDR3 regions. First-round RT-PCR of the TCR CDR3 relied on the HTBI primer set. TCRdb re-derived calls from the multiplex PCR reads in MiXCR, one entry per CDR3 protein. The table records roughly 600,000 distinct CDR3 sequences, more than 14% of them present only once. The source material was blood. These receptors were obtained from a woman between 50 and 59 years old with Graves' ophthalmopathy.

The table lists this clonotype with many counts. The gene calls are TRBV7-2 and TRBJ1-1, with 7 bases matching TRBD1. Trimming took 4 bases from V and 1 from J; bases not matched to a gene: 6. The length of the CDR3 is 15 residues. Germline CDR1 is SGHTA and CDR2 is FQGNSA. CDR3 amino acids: CASSSRTGANTEAFF. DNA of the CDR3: TGTGCCAGCAGCTCCCGGACAGGCGCGAACACTGAAGCTTTCTTT.

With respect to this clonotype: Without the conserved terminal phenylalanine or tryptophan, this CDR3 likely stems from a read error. CDR3 amino acids: CASRTGTSGGYTL. CDR3 nucleotides: TGTGCCAGCAGGACAGGGACATCGGGTGGCTACACCCTC. The rearrangement joins TRBV2 to TRBJ1-2; 7 bases are a match to TRBD1. V trimming: 6 bases; J trimming: 7 bases; junction bases outside the gene matches: 8. The germline CDR1 and CDR2 sequences are SNHLY and FYNNEI. This CDR3 spans 13 amino acids.

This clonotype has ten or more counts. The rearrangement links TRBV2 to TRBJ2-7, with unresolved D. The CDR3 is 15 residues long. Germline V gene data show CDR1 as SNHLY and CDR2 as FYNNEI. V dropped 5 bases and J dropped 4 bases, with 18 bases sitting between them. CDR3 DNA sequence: TGTGCCAGCAGTACCCTAGGCTTAGGGCCGTACGAGCAGTACTTC. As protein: CASSTLGLGPYEQYF.

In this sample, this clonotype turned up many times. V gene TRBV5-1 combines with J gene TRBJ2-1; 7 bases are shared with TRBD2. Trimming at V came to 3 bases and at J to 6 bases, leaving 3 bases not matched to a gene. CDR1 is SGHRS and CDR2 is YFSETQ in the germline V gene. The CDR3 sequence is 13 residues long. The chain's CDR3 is CASSSVAGNEQFF. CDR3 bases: TGCGCCAGCAGCTCGGTAGCGGGCAATGAGCAGTTCTTC. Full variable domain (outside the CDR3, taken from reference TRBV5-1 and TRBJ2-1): KAGVTQTPRYLIKTRGQQVTLSCSPISGHRSVSWYQQTPGQGLQFLFEYFSETQRNKGNFPGRFSGRQFSNSRSEMNVSTLELGDSALYLCASSSVAGNEQFFGPGTRLTVL.

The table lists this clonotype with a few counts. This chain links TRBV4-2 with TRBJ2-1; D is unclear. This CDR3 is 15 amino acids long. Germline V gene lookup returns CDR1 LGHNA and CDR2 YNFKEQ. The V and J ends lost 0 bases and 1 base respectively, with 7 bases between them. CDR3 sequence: CASSQEELSYNEQFF. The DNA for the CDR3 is TGTGCCAGCAGCCAAGAAGAGCTATCCTACAATGAGCAGTTCTTC.